This passage covers 24 T cell receptor beta chains from one sample sequenced in a study of shared clonotypes between healthy human individuals. Sequencing was performed with immunoSEQ multiplex PCR; in TCRdb, only in-frame clones are kept and a portion is missing. The data show roughly 500,000 clones, 76% seen once. Material: PBMCs. These receptors all come from a woman aged 40 to 49 in good health. Some clones in this sample may be carry-over from other donors' samples.

The chain combines TRBV18 with TRBJ1-2; unclear D gene. Deletions cut 1 base from V and 2 bases from J, with 8 bases between. Per germline, CDR1 KGHSH and CDR2 LQKENI. This CDR3 spans 14 amino acids. This CDR3 reads CASSPRAVNYGYTF. CDR3 coding DNA: TGTGCCAGCTCACCACGTGCAGTCAACTATGGCTACACCTTC.

CDR3 DNA: TGTGCCAGCAGCTTATTCGGAGGGACGGGGTTGGGGAATGAGCAGTTCTTC. This codes for CASSLFGGTGLGNEQFF. The rearrangement joins TRBV7-9 to TRBJ2-1, with D possibly TRBD2 on 6 matching bases. The V gene lost 2 bases and the J gene lost 7 bases, with 21 bases spanning the gap. Germline V CDR1 and CDR2: SEHNR, FQNEAQ (reference sequence). The CDR3 consists of 17 residues.

This clone was seen a few times. V and J are TRBV20-1 and TRBJ1-2; D is unresolved. This CDR3 is built from 9 residues. CDR1 and CDR2 (germline): DFQATT, SNEGSKA (reference sequence). Trimming cost V 6 bases and J 8 bases, with 7 bases left between them. CDR3 sequence reads: CSAEEGYTF. As DNA, the CDR3 is TGCAGTGCCGAGGAAGGCTACACCTTC.

The V call is TRBV19, the J call TRBJ1-1, with a tentative D call TRBD1 (5 bases). The germline V gene encodes CDR1 LNHDA and CDR2 SQIVND (reference sequence). Trimming stripped 2 bases from V and 0 bases from J, with 13 bases between. The CDR3 runs 16 residues. Here the CDR3 reads CASSIHDGAMNTEAFF. The DNA of the CDR3 is TGTGCCAGTAGTATACACGACGGGGCCATGAACACTGAAGCTTTCTTT.

This clone was observed a few times. This chain links TRBV7-2 with TRBJ1-5, with D uncertain. Trimming stripped 0 bases from V and 8 bases from J, with 11 bases between. The germline gives CDR1 SGHTA, CDR2 FQGNSA. This CDR3 spans 14 amino acids. DNA for the CDR3: TGTGCCAGCAGCTTAGCCGTCCGGGCCGAGCCCCAGCATTTT. It is translated as CASSLAVRAEPQHF.

The gene calls are TRBV5-1 and TRBJ2-5; TRBD2 matches at 10 bases. CDR3 size: 16 residues. The V gene end was trimmed by 3 bases and the J gene end by 4 bases; junction bases not matched to a gene: 9. Germline lookup yields CDR1 SGHRS and CDR2 YFSETQ. CDR3 nucleotides: TGCGCCAGCAGCTCAAGGCTAGCGGGAGATGGAGAGACCCAGTACTTC. Protein sequence: CASSSRLAGDGETQYF.

The CDR3 nucleotides are TGTGCCAGCAGTTATCTAGCGGGAGGCTTCTACAATGAGCAGTTCTTC. Its protein is CASSYLAGGFYNEQFF. This chain uses TRBV27 with TRBJ2-1, with TRBD2 identical over 11 bases. CDR1 is MNHEY, CDR2 SMNVEV, per germline (reference sequence). The CDR3 runs to 16 residues. V shed 4 bases, J shed 3 bases, and the junction held 5 bases outside the gene matches.

The chain couples TRBV7-7 to TRBJ2-2; D remains unclear. Germline V gene sequence: CDR1 SSHAT, CDR2 FNYEAQ (reference sequence). This CDR3 region has 16 residues. V lost 5 bases and J lost 0, with 13 bases in between. DNA for the CDR3: TGTGCCAGCAGCCCACTCGCTACGGCGAACACCGGGGAGCTGTTTTTT. As protein: CASSPLATANTGELFF.

The rearrangement joins TRBV7-3 to TRBJ1-1; the D is unclear. Trimming shortened V by 1 base and J by 4 bases, and 10 bases separated the two germline ends. Germline CDR1 and CDR2: SGHTA and FQGTGA. The CDR3 has 14 residues. The CDR3 loop is CASSLRRGATEAFF. The DNA for the CDR3 is TGTGCCAGCAGCTTAAGGCGGGGAGCCACTGAAGCTTTCTTT.

Points on this clone: A junction boundary mismatches the germline segment, possibly from a read error. The V and J genes are TRBV18 and TRBJ1-1, with 10 bases aligning to TRBD1. Germline values: CDR1 KGHSH, CDR2 LQKENI. This CDR3 comprises 14 residues. In DNA, the CDR3 is TGTGCCAGCTCGACAGGGGGCCGAGTCTCTGAAGCTCTCTTT. Its translation is CASSTGGRVSEALF.

The rearrangement links TRBV7-9 to TRBJ2-2; 10 positions agree with TRBD2. This CDR3 is 16 amino acids long. From germline, CDR1 is SEHNR and CDR2 FQNEAQ (reference sequence). With 5 bases clipped from V and 1 base from J, the junction kept 4 bases outside the gene matches. DNA of the CDR3: TGTGCCAGCAGCCCTCGGACTAGCGGGAACACCGGGGAGCTGTTTTTT. This gives the protein CASSPRTSGNTGELFF.

The rearrangement links TRBV28 to TRBJ2-7, with 7 bases aligning to TRBD1. With V trimmed by 8 bases and J by 2 bases, 9 bases remained unmatched. Germline CDR1 and CDR2: MDHEN and SYDVKM. CDR3 length: 14 amino acids. The CDR3 coding sequence is TGTGCCAGCCTGACTCCGGGACAGCCCTACGAGCAGTACTTC. Translating it yields CASLTPGQPYEQYF.

The CDR3 bases are TGCAGCGTTGTTGGGGAATCGGAGACGCAGTATTTT. This translates into CSVVGESETQYF. The chain combines TRBV29-1 with TRBJ2-3; unclear D gene. This CDR3 contains 12 residues. V was cut by 4 bases and J by 9 bases, with 14 bases left in between. Germline CDR1 SQVTM, CDR2 ANQGSEA.

This clone was seen once. The chain is built from TRBV5-1 and TRBJ2-3; tentative D call: TRBD2 (6 bases). Looked up from germline, CDR1 is SGHRS and CDR2 is YFSETQ. CDR3 size: 15 residues. The V gene lost 3 bases and the J gene lost 0 bases, with 11 bases spanning the gap. Here the CDR3 reads CASSSAGRSTDTQYF. In DNA form, the CDR3 reads TGCGCCAGCAGCTCGGCGGGACGGAGCACAGATACGCAGTATTTT.

J is TRBJ2-5 and V is TRBV28, with D possibly being TRBD1 or TRBD2 (5 bases each). Trimming pared 0 bases from V and 5 bases from J, leaving 13 bases between. Germline V lookup: CDR1 MDHEN, CDR2 SYDVKM. CDR3 length: 15 residues. The CDR3 protein is CASSLWGQGGETQYF. The DNA for the CDR3 is TGTGCCAGCAGTTTATGGGGGCAGGGCGGGGAGACCCAGTACTTC. The whole variable domain, remainder taken from reference TRBV28 and TRBJ2-5, is DVKVTQSSRYLVKRTGEKVFLECVQDMDHENMFWYRQDPGLGLRLIYFSYDVKMKEKGDIPEGYSVSREKKERFSLILESASTNQTSMYLCASSLWGQGGETQYFGPGTRLLVL.

As to this clone: This same CDR3 is encoded by further DNA sequences in the sample. The rearrangement joins TRBV2 to TRBJ2-1; D possibly corresponds to TRBD2 (5 bases). Trimming pared 2 bases from V and 7 bases from J, leaving 12 bases between. Looked up from germline, CDR1 is SNHLY and CDR2 is FYNNEI. The CDR3 spans 14 residues. This CDR3 is CASSERLAVNEQFF. In DNA, the CDR3 is TGTGCCAGCAGTGAAAGGCTAGCTGTGAATGAGCAGTTCTTC. The full variable domain, with the rest looked up from reference TRBV2 and TRBJ2-1, is EPEVTQTPSHQVTQMGQEVILRCVPISNHLYFYWYRQILGQKVEFLVSFYNNEISEKSEIFDDQFSVERPDGSNFTLKIRSTKLEDSAMYFCASSERLAVNEQFFGPGTRLTVL.

CDR3 in amino acids: CAISEVTAGANVLTF. The CDR3 DNA sequence: TGTGCCATCAGTGAGGTGACGGCTGGGGCCAACGTCCTGACTTTC. The rearrangement uses TRBV10-3 and TRBJ2-6; D gene uncertain. With 2 bases removed from V and 2 bases from J, the gap between germline ends came to 7 bases. The CDR3 sequence is 15 residues long. Germline V gives CDR1 ENHRY, CDR2 SYGVKD.

The rearrangement links TRBV7-3 to TRBJ1-1, with D possibly matching TRBD1 (5 bases). This CDR3 is built from 16 residues. V lost 1 base and J 4 bases, leaving 16 bases between the germline ends. In germline, CDR1 is SGHTA, CDR2 FQGTGA. The chain's CDR3 is CASSLIGGDRTTEAFF. The CDR3 DNA is TGTGCCAGCAGCTTAATTGGGGGGGATAGGACCACTGAAGCTTTCTTT.

This clone has a handful of counts. V and J are TRBV5-4 and TRBJ2-5; either TRBD1 or TRBD2 may fit D (6 bases each). Germline loops: CDR1 SGHNT, CDR2 YYREEE (reference sequence). There are 14 residues in the CDR3. The V and J ends lost 0 bases and 5 bases respectively, with 11 bases between them. The CDR3 DNA reads TGTGCCAGCAGCTTGGTCGGGGGCGAGGAGACCCAGTACTTC. Translated, it gives CASSLVGGEETQYF.

This chain uses TRBV5-1 with TRBJ2-1; the D gene is possibly TRBD2 (5 bases). Germline values: CDR1 SGHRS, CDR2 YFSETQ. V was shortened by 0 bases and J by 9 bases, with 7 bases between the two germline ends. The CDR3 consists of 12 residues. CDR3 DNA sequence: TGCGCCAGCAGCTTGGGAGGAGGTGAGCAGTTCTTC. Protein product: CASSLGGGEQFF.

This clone came up once. The chain employs TRBV2 and TRBJ2-3; possibly TRBD1 or TRBD2 for D (5 bases each). CDR1 SNHLY and CDR2 FYNNEI come from the germline V gene. This CDR3 is built from 13 residues. The ends were cut back, 8 bases at V and 0 bases at J, with 9 bases in the middle. CDR3 sequence reads: CASRWGSTDTQYF. The CDR3 coding sequence is TGTGCCAGCCGGTGGGGGAGCACAGATACGCAGTATTTT.

This rearrangement joins TRBV7-9 to TRBJ2-7, with TRBD2 matching over 7 bases. With 4 bases clipped from V and 3 bases from J, the junction kept 9 bases outside the gene matches. The germline CDR1 and CDR2 sequences are SEHNR and FQNEAQ (reference sequence). The CDR3 spans 15 residues. CDR3 DNA sequence: TGTGCCAGCAGCTCACCTGGGGGGGAGGGCTACGAGCAGTACTTC. It codes for CASSSPGGEGYEQYF.

Only one count was recorded for this clone. The genes are TRBV30 and TRBJ2-7; D remains ambiguous. The germline V gene has CDR1 GTSNPN and CDR2 SVGIG (reference sequence). Between the trimmed V and J ends, which lost 3 bases and 3 bases, there was a span of 6 bases. This CDR3 is 11 amino acids long. The CDR3 DNA follows: TGTGCCTGGAGAGCAAACTACGAGCAGTACTTC. It encodes CAWRANYEQYF.

This clone showed up just once. The chain has TRBV19 and TRBJ1-5; the D is unclear. Germline V gene lookup returns CDR1 LNHDA and CDR2 SQIVND (reference sequence). The CDR3 contains 16 residues. Trimming stripped 1 base from V and 1 base from J, with 11 bases between. The CDR3 coding sequence is TGTGCCAGTAGTATAGGGGGAGGTTGGAGCAATCAGCCCCAGCATTTT. Protein: CASSIGGGWSNQPQHF.